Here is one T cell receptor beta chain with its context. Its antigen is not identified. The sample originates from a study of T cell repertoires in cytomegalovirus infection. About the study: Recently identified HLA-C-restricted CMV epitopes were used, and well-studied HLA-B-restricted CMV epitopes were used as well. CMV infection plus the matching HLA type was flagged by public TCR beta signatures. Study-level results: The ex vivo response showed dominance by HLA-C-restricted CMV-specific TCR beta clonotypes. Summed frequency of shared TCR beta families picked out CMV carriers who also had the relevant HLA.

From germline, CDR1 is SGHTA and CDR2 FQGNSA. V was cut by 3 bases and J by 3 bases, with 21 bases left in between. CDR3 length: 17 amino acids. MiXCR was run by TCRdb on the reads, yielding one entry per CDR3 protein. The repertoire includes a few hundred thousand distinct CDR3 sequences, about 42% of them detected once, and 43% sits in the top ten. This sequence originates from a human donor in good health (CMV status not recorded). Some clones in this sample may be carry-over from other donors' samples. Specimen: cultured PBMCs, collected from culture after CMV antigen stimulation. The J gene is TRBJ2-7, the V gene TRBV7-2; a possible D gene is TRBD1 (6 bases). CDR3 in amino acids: CASSLGSAGRGGYEQYF. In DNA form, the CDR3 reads TGTGCCAGCAGCTTGGGGTCCGCGGGCCGAGGGGGCTACGAGCAGTACTTC. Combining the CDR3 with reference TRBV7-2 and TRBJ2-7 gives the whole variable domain GAGVSQSPSNKVTEKGKDVELRCDPISGHTALYWYRQSLGQGLEFLIYFQGNSAPDKSGLPSDRFSAERTGGSVSTLTIQRTQQEDSAVYLCASSLGSAGRGGYEQYFGPGTRLTVT.